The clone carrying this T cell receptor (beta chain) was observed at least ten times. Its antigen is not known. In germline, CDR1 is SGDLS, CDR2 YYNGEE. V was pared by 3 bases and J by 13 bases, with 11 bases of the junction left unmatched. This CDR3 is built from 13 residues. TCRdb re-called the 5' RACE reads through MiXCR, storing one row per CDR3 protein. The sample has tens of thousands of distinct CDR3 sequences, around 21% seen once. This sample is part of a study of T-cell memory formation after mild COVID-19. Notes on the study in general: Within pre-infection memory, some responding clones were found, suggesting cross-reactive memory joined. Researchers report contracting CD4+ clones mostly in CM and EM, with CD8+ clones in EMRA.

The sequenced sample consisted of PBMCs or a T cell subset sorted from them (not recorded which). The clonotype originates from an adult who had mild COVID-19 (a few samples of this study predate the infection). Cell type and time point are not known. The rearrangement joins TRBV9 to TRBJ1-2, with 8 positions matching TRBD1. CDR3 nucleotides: TGTGCCAGCAGCGCCAGCCCGGACAGGGAAGGCACCTTC. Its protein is CASSASPDREGTF. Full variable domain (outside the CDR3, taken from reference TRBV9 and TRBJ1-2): DSGVTQTPKHLITATGQRVTLRCSPRSGDLSVYWYQQSLDQGLQFLIQYYNGEERAKGNILERFSAQQFPDLHSELNLSSLELGDSALYFCASSASPDREGTFGSGTRLTVV.